This passage covers 29 T cell receptor beta chains from one sample sequenced in a study of regulatory T cells in long-lasting Graves disease. As for time point: persistent/refractory GD, antithyroid drugs over 5 years with positive TRAb. Generation of the TCR library employed RNA extracted from PBMCs. HTBI primers from iRepertoire and Arm-PCR of CDR3 regions yielded the TCR beta libraries. Via MiXCR, TCRdb re-called the multiplex PCR reads, giving one row per CDR3 protein. The sample holds about 340,000 distinct CDR3 sequences, about 20% seen once. The sample consisted of peripheral blood mononuclear cells (PBMCs), taken when the disease was refractory, from a patient treated with antithyroid drugs. Every receptor here comes from a female donor with Graves disease.

This clonotype was observed a handful of times. This chain joins TRBV19 and TRBJ2-2, with D perhaps TRBD2 (6 bases). Germline V gene lookup returns CDR1 LNHDA and CDR2 SQIVND (reference sequence). V was trimmed by 6 bases and J by 2 bases, leaving 16 bases between them. CDR3 length: 16 amino acids. CDR3 loop: CASRPPGLVNTGELFF. The CDR3 DNA follows: TGTGCCAGTAGACCGCCGGGACTGGTTAACACCGGGGAGCTGTTTTTT. The full variable domain, its missing parts supplied by reference TRBV19 and TRBJ2-2, is DGGITQSPKYLFRKEGQNVTLSCEQNLNHDAMYWYRQDPGQGLRLIYYSQIVNDFQKGDIAEGYSVSREKKESFPLTVTSAQKNPTAFYLCASRPPGLVNTGELFFGEGSRLTVL.

This clonotype was picked up a small number of times. The chain joins TRBV12-3 or TRBV12-4 to TRBJ1-1; maybe TRBD1 (6 bases). V was clipped by 6 bases and J by 2 bases, with 19 bases between them. The CDR3 is 16 residues long. CDR3 nucleotide sequence: TGTGCCAGCAGCCCAGATCCTCGACAGGATAACACTGAAGCTTTCTTT. It yields the protein CASSPDPRQDNTEAFF.

This chain joins TRBV12-3 or TRBV12-4 and TRBJ2-1; D is possibly TRBD1 or TRBD2 (5 bases each). The CDR3 extends over 18 amino acids. Trimming shortened V by 2 bases and J by 0 bases, and 17 bases separated the two germline ends. The CDR3 sequence is CASSLRVRGPYSYNEQFF. The DNA for the CDR3 is TGTGCCAGCAGTTTAAGGGTTAGGGGACCTTACTCCTACAATGAGCAGTTCTTC.

This clonotype was found many times. The rearrangement links TRBV12-3 or TRBV12-4 to TRBJ1-3; 10 bases match TRBD1. The CDR3 extends over 16 amino acids. The junction had 6 bases not matched to a gene; V was cut back by 6 bases and J by 1 base. CDR3 loop: CASSRPGQGSGNTIYF. CDR3 sequence (DNA): TGTGCCAGCAGCCGCCCGGGACAGGGGTCTGGAAACACCATATATTTT.

This clonotype showed up many times. The V and J genes are TRBV11-2 and TRBJ1-3; D is unresolved. Germline CDR1 is SGHAT and CDR2 is FQNNGV. Trimming pared 2 bases from V and 3 bases from J, leaving 14 bases between. This CDR3 is built from 16 residues. The CDR3 here is CASSLLPSGFGNTIYF. The CDR3 DNA is TGTGCCAGCAGCTTACTCCCCTCGGGGTTTGGAAACACCATATATTTT.

This clonotype was observed many times. The chain links TRBV7-2 to TRBJ2-5, with D hard to call. CDR1 and CDR2 from the germline V gene are SGHTA and FQGNSA. The CDR3 contains 15 residues. Trimming took off 5 bases at V and 5 bases at J, with 18 bases between the two ends. CDR3 DNA: TGTGCCAGCAGCCCTCAGACAATATCTTTTGAGACCCAGTACTTC. It translates to CASSPQTISFETQYF.

This sequence joins TRBV28 and TRBJ2-4; D unresolved. The CDR3 is 17 residues long. Trimming removed 5 bases from V and 0 bases from J, with 17 bases in between. Germline V gene data show CDR1 as MDHEN and CDR2 as SYDVKM. The CDR3 sequence: CASSGSRRHPAKNIQYF. Written as DNA, the CDR3 is TGTGCCAGCAGTGGCTCCCGACGGCATCCAGCCAAAAACATTCAGTACTTC. The complete variable domain, with remaining parts taken from reference TRBV28 and TRBJ2-4, reads DVKVTQSSRYLVKRTGEKVFLECVQDMDHENMFWYRQDPGLGLRLIYFSYDVKMKEKGDIPEGYSVSREKKERFSLILESASTNQTSMYLCASSGSRRHPAKNIQYFGAGTRLSVL.

This clonotype was seen only a few times. The CDR3 nucleotides read TGTGCCAGCAACCAAGAGTGGGGAGATACGCAGTATTTT. It translates to CASNQEWGDTQYF. The genes are TRBV5-4 and TRBJ2-3, with D uncertain. Between the trimmed V and J ends, which lost 6 bases and 5 bases, there was a span of 13 bases. Germline CDR1 and CDR2: SGHNT and YYREEE (reference sequence). This CDR3 is built from 13 residues.

This clonotype was counted between two and nine times. This sequence joins TRBV6-1 and TRBJ2-7; tentative D call: TRBD2 (6 bases). The germline CDR1 and CDR2 sequences are MNHNS and SASEGT. The CDR3 is 15 residues long. V dropped 3 bases and J dropped 7 bases, with 19 bases sitting between them. The DNA of the CDR3 is TGTGCCAGCAGTGAGATCGGGACTTTCCACGGGGAGCAGTACTTC. Its protein product is CASSEIGTFHGEQYF.

This chain links TRBV18 with TRBJ2-3, with D unresolved. CDR1 is KGHSH, CDR2 LQKENI, per germline. The ends were cut back, 8 bases at V and 4 bases at J, with 13 bases in the middle. This CDR3 is built from 13 residues. CDR3 region: CASPNMVADTQYF. As DNA, the CDR3 is TGTGCCAGCCCAAATATGGTTGCAGATACGCAGTATTTT.

This clonotype was found many times. The chain is built from TRBV11-2 and TRBJ2-5, with 7 bases fitting TRBD1. Trimming took 3 bases from V and 2 from J; bases not matched to a gene: 6. The length of the CDR3 is 15 residues. Germline lookup yields CDR1 SGHAT and CDR2 FQNNGV. The CDR3 DNA is TGTGCCAGCAGCTTGACAGGGACCCTTCAAGAGACCCAGTACTTC. Translated, it gives CASSLTGTLQETQYF.

This clonotype showed up just once. A much larger clone is a single base away; this may be a read error. V and J are TRBV12-3 or TRBV12-4 and TRBJ1-2; no clear D. V gave up 7 bases and J gave up 7 bases, with 13 bases separating them. CDR3 size: 12 residues. For the CDR3, the DNA is TGTGCCAGCACCCTGGGCTCTAGTGGCTACACCTTC. The encoded protein is CASTLGSSGYTF.

This clonotype showed up many times. The chain carries TRBV18 and TRBJ1-4; TRBD1 is a possible D gene (6 bases). Trimming shortened V by 1 base and J by 5 bases, and 11 bases separated the two germline ends. Germline V gives CDR1 KGHSH, CDR2 LQKENI. CDR3 length: 15 residues. The CDR3 here is CASSPRDTLNEKLFF. Written as DNA, the CDR3 is TGTGCCAGCTCACCACGGGACACTCTAAATGAAAAACTGTTTTTT.

The sample holds a few counts of this clonotype. This may be a read error: a much more frequent sequence differs by one nucleotide. The chain links TRBV2 to TRBJ1-5; D is possibly TRBD1 (5 bases). The DNA matches TRBJ2-3 better at its end, which makes the J call doubtful. CDR1 and CDR2 from the germline V gene are SNHLY and FYNNEI. This CDR3 region has 14 residues. CDR3 in DNA: TGTGCCAGCAGTGACAGGGCTACGAATCAGCCCCAGTATTTT. Its protein is CASSDRATNQPQYF.

This clonotype was observed at least ten times. The chain combines TRBV2 with TRBJ1-1; D gene unclear. CDR3 length: 14 amino acids. Per germline, CDR1 SNHLY and CDR2 FYNNEI. The ends were cut back, 7 bases at V and 8 bases at J, with 20 bases in the middle. The CDR3 DNA reads TGTGCCAGCATCCCCCCGCGTGACCACCCGGAAGCTTTCTTT. Its translation is CASIPPRDHPEAFF.

In this sample, this clonotype turned up many times. The gene calls are TRBV12-3 or TRBV12-4 and TRBJ1-2; TRBD1 might be the D (6 bases). The CDR3 loop spans 12 amino acids. V lost 6 bases to trimming and J lost 8 bases, with 13 bases between them. This CDR3 is CASSSGARGYTF. In nucleotides, the CDR3 is TGTGCCAGCAGCTCAGGGGCGCGGGGCTACACCTTC.

The chain links TRBV10-3 to TRBJ1-1, with 10 bases lining up with TRBD1. This CDR3 region has 16 residues. J lost 1 base, V lost 8 bases, and 10 bases had no gene match. Germline CDR1 reads ENHRY; CDR2 reads SYGVKD. Here the CDR3 reads CAIRGGQGGWNTEAFF. The CDR3 region has the DNA TGTGCCATCCGGGGAGGACAGGGGGGATGGAACACTGAAGCTTTCTTT.

This chain connects TRBV7-2 to TRBJ1-5; D remains unclear. CDR3 length: 14 amino acids. The germline gives CDR1 SGHTA, CDR2 FQGNSA. Trimming stripped 4 bases from V and 1 base from J, with 8 bases between. The DNA for the CDR3 is TGTGCCAGCAGCTCGCAGTCAAGCAATCAGCCCCAGCATTTT. Translation: CASSSQSSNQPQHF.

This clonotype has at least ten counts. The chain links TRBV18 to TRBJ2-5; the D gene is possibly TRBD2 (5 bases). CDR1 is KGHSH and CDR2 is LQKENI in the germline V gene. The V gene lost 1 base and the J gene lost 2 bases, with 8 bases spanning the gap. This CDR3 region has 14 residues. CDR3 region: CASSPQRQQETQYF. The CDR3 DNA sequence: TGTGCCAGCTCACCACAGCGGCAACAAGAGACCCAGTACTTC.

This clonotype was seen repeatedly, ten times or more. This chain links TRBV11-2 with TRBJ2-5; 11 positions agree with TRBD1. Germline CDR1 is SGHAT and CDR2 is FQNNGV. The J segment lost 3 bases and the V segment lost 1 base, leaving 7 bases of the junction unmatched. This CDR3 spans 17 amino acids. CDR3: CASSLVLPGQGEETQYF. The CDR3, as DNA: TGTGCCAGCAGCTTAGTCCTTCCGGGACAGGGGGAAGAGACCCAGTACTTC.

This clonotype was found many times. The rearrangement links TRBV7-8 to TRBJ1-1; 10 positions agree with TRBD1. The CDR3 has 18 residues. Germline lookup yields CDR1 SGHVS and CDR2 FQNEAQ. V lost 5 bases to trimming and J lost 5 bases; unmatched junction nucleotides: 17. The CDR3 protein is CASSRSAVRQGARTEAFF. The DNA for the CDR3 is TGTGCCAGCAGCCGATCAGCCGTTAGACAGGGGGCGAGGACTGAAGCTTTCTTT.

This clonotype was found a few times. The rearrangement links TRBV6-5 to TRBJ1-5; 8 bases fit TRBD1. CDR3 size: 15 residues. V was clipped by 4 bases and J by 4 bases; unmatched bases: 6. CDR1 and CDR2 from the germline V gene are MNHEY and SVGAGI. This CDR3 reads CASSSSWTGNQPQHF. The CDR3 DNA reads as TGTGCCAGCAGTTCATCATGGACAGGGAATCAGCCCCAGCATTTT.

This clonotype has a handful of counts. The gene calls are TRBV5-1 and TRBJ2-7; tentatively, D is TRBD1 (5 bases). The V and J ends lost 0 bases and 4 bases respectively, with 17 bases between them. The length of the CDR3 is 16 residues. The germline V gene has CDR1 SGHRS and CDR2 YFSETQ. The CDR3 bases are TGCGCCAGCAGCTTGGCCTCCGCAGGGTTGGGATACGAGCAGTACTTC. Encoded protein: CASSLASAGLGYEQYF.

With regard to this clonotype: Just one base apart from a much larger clone, this may be a read error. CDR3 sequence: CASSLPGTGPYEQYF. Written as DNA, the CDR3 is TGCGCCAGCAGCCTTCCGGGGACAGGCCCCTACGAGCAGTACTTC. The chain links TRBV4-1 to TRBJ2-7; TRBD1 matches at 8 bases. Germline values: CDR1 MGHRA, CDR2 YSYEKL. This CDR3 comprises 15 residues. J gave up 2 bases and V 4 bases, and 7 bases lay outside the gene matches.

As to this clonotype: The junction does not match germline at one end; this may be a read error. The chain links TRBV11-2 to TRBJ2-7; D may match TRBD1 or TRBD2 (5 bases each). From germline, CDR1 is SGHAT and CDR2 FQNNGV. The CDR3 has 14 residues. CDR3 DNA sequence: TGTGCCAGCAGCTTTACTAGAGGGACCTACGAGCAGCACTTC. Translation gives CASSFTRGTYEQHF.

This clonotype was picked up many times. V gene TRBV28 combines with J gene TRBJ2-5; 8 bases map to TRBD1. CDR3 length: 18 residues. Germline V gives CDR1 MDHEN, CDR2 SYDVKM. V was clipped by 1 base and J by 1 base; unmatched bases: 11. This chain's CDR3 is CASSLSPGQGRAQETQYF. The CDR3 coding sequence is TGTGCCAGCAGTTTATCTCCTGGACAGGGACGGGCCCAAGAGACCCAGTACTTC.

This clonotype turned up a few times. V is TRBV6-1 and J is TRBJ1-6; D ambiguous. The germline gives CDR1 MNHNS, CDR2 SASEGT. There are 14 residues in the CDR3. V was shortened by 5 bases and J by 9 bases, with 14 bases between the two germline ends. CDR3 sequence reads: CASSLLTGFSPLHF. Written as DNA, the CDR3 is TGTGCCAGCAGTCTATTGACGGGTTTTTCACCCCTCCACTTT.

The chain has TRBV6-1 and TRBJ2-2, with TRBD1 identical over 7 bases. The germline CDR1 and CDR2 sequences are MNHNS and SASEGT. This CDR3 has 15 residues. J gave up 1 base and V 6 bases, and 5 bases lay outside the gene matches. The CDR3 sequence is CASSPTGKNTGELFF. Here the CDR3 DNA reads TGTGCCAGCAGCCCGACAGGGAAGAACACCGGGGAGCTGTTTTTT.

This clonotype was seen only a few times. This chain connects TRBV3-1 to TRBJ1-5; 7 nucleotides agree with TRBD1. CDR3 size: 17 residues. The ends lost 4 bases at V and 1 base at J; junction bases unmatched: 10. CDR1 is LGHDT and CDR2 is YNNKEL in the germline V gene (reference sequence). The CDR3 sequence is CASSPGQDSGSNQPQHF. The DNA of the CDR3 is TGTGCCAGCAGCCCTGGACAGGATTCGGGAAGCAATCAGCCCCAGCATTTT.